This record looks at one T cell receptor beta chain sequence and its context. Its antigen is still unknown. This record belongs to a study of Ad26.COV2.S vaccination and SARS-CoV-2 variants. On the study more broadly: Enrollment placed the donor in the COV1001 Ad26.COV2.S trial arm. Recipients of Ad26.COV2.S got it intramuscularly, once or twice 56 days apart. Study results and caveats: People who got the vaccine or the placebo had similar non-spike TCR breadth.

Trimming pared 6 bases from V and 2 bases from J, leaving 3 bases between. This CDR3 comprises 10 residues. Germline-derived CDR1 and CDR2 are SQVTM and ANQGSEA. Assay used: immunoSEQ multiplex PCR; TCRdb lists only in-frame clones, some missing. The profile shows about 350,000 clones, approximately 90% of them singletons. Sample treatment: 19 received Ad26.COV2.S at low or high dose, single or two shots; roughly five received placebo; per-sample allocation not given. After the first vaccine or placebo injection, samples were drawn on day 63. An Ad26 vector expressing Wuhan-strain SARS-CoV-2 spike served as the vaccine.

The J gene is TRBJ2-3, the V gene TRBV29-1; no firm D call. The TCR sequence derives from a person between 18 and 59 years old who received the Ad26.COV2.S COVID-19 vaccine or a placebo. The sequencing used peripheral blood, collected in a trial of Ad26.COV2.S vaccine versus placebo. The chain's CDR3 is CSVDTDTQYF. CDR3 in DNA: TGCAGCGTGGACACAGATACGCAGTATTTT.